Given below is one T cell receptor beta chain in context. Its antigen is still unknown. Generated by immunoSEQ multiplex PCR, the TCRdb table keeps only in-frame clones and is missing some. The sample carries some 27,000 clones, just over 90% recorded once. The data originate from a study of PD-1 blockade in classical Hodgkin lymphoma. Time point of the sample: newly diagnosed, previously untreated cHL patient sample. General study points: Causes of the repertoire differences remain undefined, possibly disease activity or prior therapy. TCR diversity at baseline was reported to be reduced in newly diagnosed patients relative to healthy donors.

Trimming stripped 0 bases from V and 10 bases from J, with 19 bases between. The CDR3 spans 15 residues. Looked up from germline, CDR1 is SQVTM and CDR2 is ANQGSEA. The sample consisted of peripheral blood mononuclear cells (PBMCs). This rearrangement joins TRBV29-1 to TRBJ2-1; tentative D call: TRBD1 (6 bases). The TCR was taken from a human donor with classical Hodgkin lymphoma. The CDR3 sequence is CSVEDLRGYRAEQFF. As DNA, the CDR3 is TGCAGCGTTGAAGATCTGAGGGGGTATCGGGCGGAGCAGTTCTTC.